What follows are 20 T cell receptor beta chains derived from one specimen sequenced in a study of blood T cell repertoires in COVID-19. Assay: immunoSEQ multiplex PCR; the TCRdb copy retains only in-frame clones and omits some. The sample has roughly 180,000 clones, approximately 82% seen once. Sequencing was carried out using PBMCs or T cells enriched from blood (not recorded which). These receptors originate from a man between 60 and 75 years old who had recovered from COVID-19.

This chain connects TRBV28 to TRBJ1-5, with a tentative D call TRBD1 (6 bases). CDR1 MDHEN and CDR2 SYDVKM come from the germline V gene. This CDR3 contains 14 residues. V gave up 7 bases and J gave up 5 bases, with 15 bases separating them. The CDR3 sequence is CASTPDRKDQPQHF. The CDR3 DNA reads as TGTGCCAGCACCCCGGACAGAAAGGATCAGCCCCAGCATTTT.

This rearrangement joins TRBV5-4 to TRBJ1-1, with a weak D call TRBD1 (5 bases). The germline V gene encodes CDR1 SGHNT and CDR2 YYREEE (reference sequence). V was shortened by 10 bases and J by 0 bases, with 10 bases between the two germline ends. The CDR3 totals 12 residues. Written as DNA, the CDR3 is TGTGCCTTGGGGGGGGTGAACACTGAAGCTTTCTTT. This gives the protein CALGGVNTEAFF.

This chain uses TRBV2 with TRBJ2-7; D call uncertain. The CDR3 has 14 amino acids. The germline gives CDR1 SNHLY, CDR2 FYNNEI. The V end lost 4 bases, the J end lost 3 bases, and 13 bases lay between the germline ends. For the CDR3, the DNA is TGTGCCAGCAGTGGGGCTCCACGGAACTACGAGCAGTACTTC. Translating it yields CASSGAPRNYEQYF. The full variable domain, with the rest looked up from reference TRBV2 and TRBJ2-7, is EPEVTQTPSHQVTQMGQEVILRCVPISNHLYFYWYRQILGQKVEFLVSFYNNEISEKSEIFDDQFSVERPDGSNFTLKIRSTKLEDSAMYFCASSGAPRNYEQYFGPGTRLTVT.

The chain employs TRBV7-9 and TRBJ1-1; 11 nucleotides agree with TRBD1. This CDR3 comprises 19 residues. CDR1 and CDR2 (germline): SEHNR, FQNEAQ (reference sequence). The V and J ends lost 5 bases and 4 bases, in that order; junction bases with no gene match: 18. The CDR3 DNA is TGTGCCAGCAGCCATGTCGTCCCCCGTACGGACAGGGGGCCCACTGAAGCTTTCTTT. The encoded protein is CASSHVVPRTDRGPTEAFF.

The chain is built from TRBV21-1 and TRBJ1-4. TRBV21-1 constitutes a pseudogene. CDR3 length: 17 amino acids. In nucleotides, the CDR3 is TGTGCCAGCAGCAAAGAGGAGAACCGTGCAACTAATGAAAAACTGTTTTTT. Translated: CASSKEENRATNEKLFF.

The chain joins TRBV5-4 to TRBJ2-1; D is ambiguous. Per germline, CDR1 SGHNT and CDR2 YYREEE (reference sequence). The V and J ends lost 4 bases and 0 bases respectively, with 17 bases between them. The CDR3 sequence is 17 residues long. CDR3 sequence: CASSPRIRVGSYNEQFF. CDR3 nucleotide sequence: TGTGCCAGCAGCCCACGGATTCGGGTCGGCTCCTACAATGAGCAGTTCTTC.

The rearrangement uses TRBV29-1 and TRBJ1-4; D gene unclear. Germline V gene lookup returns CDR1 SQVTM and CDR2 ANQGSEA. The CDR3 is made up of 12 amino acids. Trimming took 4 bases from V and 4 from J, leaving 7 bases between them. The CDR3 protein is CSVGGNNEKLFF. The CDR3 DNA reads TGCAGCGTTGGCGGAAATAATGAAAAACTGTTTTTT. The full variable domain, rest sourced from reference TRBV29-1 and TRBJ1-4, is SAVISQKPSRDICQRGTSLTIQCQVDSQVTMMFWYRQQPGQSLTLIATANQGSEATYESGFVIDKFPISRPNLTFSTLTVSNMSPEDSSIYLCSVGGNNEKLFFGSGTQLSVL.

The rearrangement joins TRBV10-2 to TRBJ1-1; 9 nucleotides agree with TRBD1. CDR1 is WSHSY and CDR2 is SAAADI in the germline V gene. V shed 6 bases and J 1 base; nucleotides not matched to a gene: 3. The CDR3 length is 14 residues. The chain's CDR3 is CASRPGQGNTEAFF. CDR3 coding DNA: TGCGCCAGCAGACCGGGACAGGGGAACACTGAAGCTTTCTTT.

The J gene is TRBJ1-2, the V gene TRBV5-1, with TRBD1 matching 10 bases. The length of the CDR3 is 14 residues. Germline V CDR1 and CDR2: SGHRS, YFSETQ. V lost 4 bases, J lost 7 bases, and 7 bases stayed unmatched. CDR3 sequence (DNA): TGCGCCAGCAGCAGCGGACAGGGGGTCGGTGGCTACACCTTC. Translation gives CASSSGQGVGGYTF.

The chain combines TRBV7-6 with TRBJ2-7, with D tentatively TRBD1 (5 bases). V dropped 1 base and J dropped 5 bases, with 15 bases sitting between them. Germline V gives CDR1 SGHVS, CDR2 FNYEAQ. This CDR3 is built from 15 residues. CDR3 coding DNA: TGTGCCAGCAGCTTAGGGGGCATGATTGTCAACGAGCAGTACTTC. This gives the protein CASSLGGMIVNEQYF.

The V gene is TRBV19, the J gene TRBJ2-1; D might be TRBD2 (6 bases). Trimming stripped 0 bases from V and 8 bases from J, with 8 bases between. This CDR3 spans 13 amino acids. Germline V gives CDR1 LNHDA, CDR2 SQIVND (reference sequence). The CDR3 is CASSIDTGDEQFF. The CDR3 nucleotides are TGTGCCAGTAGTATAGATACGGGGGATGAGCAGTTCTTC.

This clone has only a few counts. V gene TRBV5-4 combines with J gene TRBJ2-3, with D possibly being TRBD2 (7 bases). This CDR3 region has 16 residues. The germline gives CDR1 SGHNT, CDR2 YYREEE (reference sequence). Trimming took off 6 bases at V and 1 base at J, with 18 bases between the two ends. This CDR3 reads CASTPGGRGGTDTQYF. The CDR3 nucleotides are TGTGCCAGCACCCCCGGGGGGCGTGGTGGCACAGATACGCAGTATTTT.

The chain combines TRBV28 with TRBJ2-7; D gene uncertain. The CDR3 has 13 amino acids. Germline V CDR1 and CDR2: MDHEN, SYDVKM. The V gene lost 5 bases and the J gene lost 0 bases, with 8 bases spanning the gap. The CDR3 spells CASSPPSSYEQYF. The CDR3 nucleotides are TGTGCCAGCAGTCCTCCTAGCTCCTACGAGCAGTACTTC.

This rearrangement joins TRBV3-1 (or the pseudogene TRBV3-2) to TRBJ2-3, with TRBD2 matching over 7 bases. Germline V gene sequence: CDR1 LGHDT, CDR2 YNNKEL (reference sequence). Trimming cost V 0 bases and J 2 bases; bases outside gene matches: 11. The CDR3 totals 18 residues. For the CDR3, the DNA is TGTGCCAGCAGCCAAGATCTCTCGGTCGGGGGGTACACAGATACGCAGTATTTT. Translated, it gives CASSQDLSVGGYTDTQYF.

This clone was recorded only once. CDR3 nucleotides: TGTGCCAGCGGGGGCATCAGCAATCAGCCCCAGCATTTT. Translated, it gives CASGGISNQPQHF. V and J are TRBV5-8 and TRBJ1-5; D is perhaps TRBD1 (6 bases). CDR1 SGHTS and CDR2 YDEGEE come from the germline V gene. This CDR3 spans 13 amino acids. The V gene lost 7 bases and the J gene lost 1 base, with 9 bases spanning the gap.

CDR3 in amino acids: CASSLSVGVQPQHF. Written as DNA, the CDR3 is TGTGCCAGCAGTTTATCGGTCGGGGTTCAGCCCCAGCATTTT. This sequence joins TRBV27 and TRBJ1-5; D remains ambiguous. CDR3 length equals 14 residues. Trimming took 0 bases from V and 6 from J, leaving 9 bases between them. CDR1 and CDR2 from the germline V gene are MNHEY and SMNVEV (reference sequence).

The V gene is TRBV7-9, the J gene TRBJ2-1; TRBD2 matches 8 bases. The ends lost 1 base at V and 3 bases at J; junction bases unmatched: 8. The CDR3 has 17 amino acids. Germline lookup yields CDR1 SEHNR and CDR2 FQNEAQ (reference sequence). The CDR3 bases are TGTGCCAGCAGCTTAGGGGTCGGGAGGGCCGACTACAATGAGCAGTTCTTC. Protein product: CASSLGVGRADYNEQFF.

This clone is a singleton in its sample. The rearrangement uses TRBV5-8 and TRBJ2-7; 15 bases match TRBD2. This CDR3 spans 16 amino acids. V shed 0 bases, J shed 5 bases, and the junction held 3 bases outside the gene matches. Per germline, CDR1 SGHTS and CDR2 YDEGEE. CDR3 bases: TGTGCCAGCAGCTTGGGGACTAGCGGGAGGGCCAACGAGCAGTACTTC. Protein product: CASSLGTSGRANEQYF.

The CDR3 nucleotides read TGTGCCAGCAGACAGGGTCCCAACTATGGCTACACCTTC. This translates into CASRQGPNYGYTF. The chain links TRBV12-3 or TRBV12-4 to TRBJ1-2; TRBD1 might be the D (6 bases). The CDR3 runs to 13 residues. V shed 6 bases and J shed 2 bases, with 10 bases lying between them.

The V gene is TRBV4-1, the J gene TRBJ2-7; D is undetermined. Germline-derived CDR1 and CDR2 are MGHRA and YSYEKL. The CDR3 covers 13 residues. V lost 0 bases and J lost 3, with 6 bases in between. CDR3 in amino acids: CASSQENGYEQYF. The CDR3 region has the DNA TGCGCCAGCAGCCAAGAGAACGGCTACGAGCAGTACTTC.